This TCR beta chain appears in the sequencing data of a study of CD8 T cells in Susac syndrome. The trim removed 5 bases at V and 0 bases at J, leaving 4 bases unmatched. CDR1 is SNHLY, CDR2 FYNNEI, per germline. The CDR3 is 16 residues long. TCR beta sequencing covered blood CD8+ and CD4+ T cells. It was treatment-naive patients with stable or active relapsing-remitting disease who made up the multiple sclerosis controls. TEMRA cells were FACS-enriched, with CD8+ and CD4+ T cells isolated negatively. Random hexamers were used to reverse transcribe an amount of roughly 0.5 to 1 ug RNA. The CDR3 of TCR beta was amplified by immunoSEQ multiplex PCR across 54 Vbeta and 13 Jbeta. TCRdb analysed the immunoSEQ multiplex PCR reads with MiXCR anew, one entry per CDR3 protein. The table includes around 190,000 distinct CDR3 sequences, 90% to 95% detected once.

This clonotype was obtained from a human donor with multiple sclerosis. The chain is built from TRBV2 and TRBJ2-1; the match to TRBD2 covers 10 bases. The sample was CD8+ T cells from PBMCs. This CDR3 is CASSTSGGGSYNEQFF. Here the CDR3 DNA reads TGTGCCAGCAGTACAAGCGGGGGGGGCTCCTACAATGAGCAGTTCTTC.